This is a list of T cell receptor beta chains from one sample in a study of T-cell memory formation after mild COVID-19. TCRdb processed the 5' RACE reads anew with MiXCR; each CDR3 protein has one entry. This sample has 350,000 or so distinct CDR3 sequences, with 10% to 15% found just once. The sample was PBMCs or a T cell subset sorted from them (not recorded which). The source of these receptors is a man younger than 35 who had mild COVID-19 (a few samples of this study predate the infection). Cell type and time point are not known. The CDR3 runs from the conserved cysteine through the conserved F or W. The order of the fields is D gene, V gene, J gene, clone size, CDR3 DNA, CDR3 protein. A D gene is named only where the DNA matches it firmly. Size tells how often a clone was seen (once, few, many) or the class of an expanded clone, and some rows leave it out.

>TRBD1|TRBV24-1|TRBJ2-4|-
TGTGCCACCAGTGATTTTCGACAGGGGTGGGCCAAAAACATTCAGTACTTC
CATSDFRQGWAKNIQYF
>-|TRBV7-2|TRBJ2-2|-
TGTGCCAGCAGCCGTCGCCGGGGCTCGAACACCGGGGAGCTGTTTTTT
CASSRRRGSNTGELFF
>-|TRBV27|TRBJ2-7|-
TGTGCCAGCAGTGCTATATGGGCAGCCTACGAGCAGTACTTC
CASSAIWAAYEQYF
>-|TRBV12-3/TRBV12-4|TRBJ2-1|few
TGTGCCAGCAGTTTCTTCGGGGGCCGGGATGAGCAGTTCTTC
CASSFFGGRDEQFF
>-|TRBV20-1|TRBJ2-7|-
TGCAGTGCTAGAGGGACCAGGGAGCCCGTCTACGAGCAGTACTTC
CSARGTREPVYEQYF
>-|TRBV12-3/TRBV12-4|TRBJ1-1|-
TGTGCCAGCAGTTTAGCAGGGGCTTTGACTGAAGCTTTCTTT
CASSLAGALTEAFF
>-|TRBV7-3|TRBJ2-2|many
TGTGCCAGCAACCCCGGTAGCGGGGAGCTGTTTTTT
CASNPGSGELFF
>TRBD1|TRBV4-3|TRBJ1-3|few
TGCGCCAGCAGCCAACTCCCGGGACAGGGGGGAAACACCATATATTTT
CASSQLPGQGGNTIYF
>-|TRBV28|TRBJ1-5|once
TGTGCCAGCAGTTTTGATGCGGGAAATAGCAATCAGCCCCAGCATTTT
CASSFDAGNSNQPQHF
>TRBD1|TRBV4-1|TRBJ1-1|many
TGCGCCAGCAGCCCGGAGGTCACAGGGGACACTGAAGCTTTCTTT
CASSPEVTGDTEAFF
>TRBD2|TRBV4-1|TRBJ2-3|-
TGCGCCAGCAGCCATGCACTAGCGGGGCCCACAGATACGCAGTATTTT
CASSHALAGPTDTQYF
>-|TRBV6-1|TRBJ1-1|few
TGTGCCAGCCTTGTGAACACTGAAGCTTTCTTT
CASLVNTEAFF
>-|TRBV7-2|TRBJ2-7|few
TGTGCCAGCAGCTTAGCTCCCCCCTACGAGCAGTACTTC
CASSLAPPYEQYF
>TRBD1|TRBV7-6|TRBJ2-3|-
TGTGCCAGCAGCCCTGGACAGGGCGCAGATACGCAGTATTTT
CASSPGQGADTQYF
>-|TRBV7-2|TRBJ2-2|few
TGTGCCAGCAGCCCAAGGGGGGGCAGCACCGGGGAGCTGTTTTTT
CASSPRGGSTGELFF
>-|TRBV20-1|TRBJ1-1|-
TGCAGTGCTAGTATTTGGAACACTGAAGCTTTCTTT
CSASIWNTEAFF
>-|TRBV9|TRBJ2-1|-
TGTGCCAGCAGCGTAGAGTGGACCTCCTACAATGAGCAGTTCTTC
CASSVEWTSYNEQFF
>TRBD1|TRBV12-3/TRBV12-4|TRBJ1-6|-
TGTGCCAGCACCCTCACAGGGGCGGATTCACCCCTCCACTTT
CASTLTGADSPLHF
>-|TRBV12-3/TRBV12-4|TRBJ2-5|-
TGTGCCAGCAGCCCTAGACAGGGAGGCCCAGAGACCCAGTACTTC
CASSPRQGGPETQYF
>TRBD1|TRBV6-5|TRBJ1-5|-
TGTGCCAGCAGAAGGACAGGGGGGGCACCCCAGCATTTT
CASRRTGGAPQHF
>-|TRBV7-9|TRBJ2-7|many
TGTGCCAGCAGCTTATTTGACTTCCACGAGCAGTACTTC
CASSLFDFHEQYF
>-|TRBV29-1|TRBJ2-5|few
TGCAGCGTTGAAGAGCCTATATACCCGGGGACCCAGTACTTC
CSVEEPIYPGTQYF
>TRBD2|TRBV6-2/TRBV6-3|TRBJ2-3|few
TGTGCCAGCAGAGAGACTAGCAGAGTCACAGATACGCAGTATTTT
CASRETSRVTDTQYF
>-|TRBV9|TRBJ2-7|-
TGTGCCAGCAGCGTAGATGTCGGGCTGTACGAGCAGTACTTC
CASSVDVGLYEQYF
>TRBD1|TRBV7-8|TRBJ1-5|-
TGTGCCAGCAGCTTCCGAGCCGGGACAGGGCCCTTTTATAGCAATCAGCCCCAGCATTTT
CASSFRAGTGPFYSNQPQHF
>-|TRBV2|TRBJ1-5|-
TGTGCCAGCAGTGACCCTAGGAATCAGCCCCAGCATTTT
CASSDPRNQPQHF
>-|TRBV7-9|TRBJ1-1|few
TGTGCCAGCAGCTTAGGGGGCAGTGGGGCTTTCTTT
CASSLGGSGAFF
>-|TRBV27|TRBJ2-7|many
TGTGCCAGCAAAGACCCGGGCTACGAGCAGTACTTC
CASKDPGYEQYF